Listed below are T cell receptor beta chains from one sample, sequenced in a study of blood T cell repertoires in COVID-19. TCRdb's copy holds only in-frame clones and misses some; the assay was immunoSEQ multiplex PCR. This repertoire shows a few hundred thousand clones, 85% to 90% found once; its top ten account for less than 1.5%. Input material: PBMCs or T cells enriched from blood (not recorded which). These receptor sequences come from a young man who had recovered from COVID-19. Each CDR3 is given with its conserved first and last residue. Size tells how often a clone was seen (once, few, many) or the class of an expanded clone, and some rows leave it out.

clone_size,j_call,v_call,cdr3_aa
NA,TRBJ2-7,TRBV18,CASSPRASGSHEQYF
NA,TRBJ2-2,TRBV5-4,CASSLGVAGANTGELFF
NA,TRBJ2-1,TRBV11-3,CASSLDMASGGRGEQFF
NA,TRBJ1-1,TRBV12-3/TRBV12-4,CASSPGTEKAFF
NA,TRBJ2-7,TRBV15,CATSRDLGTGNTYEQYF
few,TRBJ2-5,TRBV5-1,CASSWPRLAGGQETQYF
NA,TRBJ2-5,TRBV7-6,CASSSSTSGIPETQYF
NA,TRBJ2-7,TRBV5-4,CASSLRGSTYEQYF
NA,TRBJ2-4,TRBV15,CATSSEPYTGLRTKNIQYF
NA,TRBJ2-1,TRBV3-1/TRBV3-2,CASSAGQGAGEQFF
NA,TRBJ1-2,TRBV6-6,CASSLPGGVNYGYTF